The T cell receptor (beta chain) under discussion was sequenced for a study of T cell responses to AZD1222 COVID-19 vaccine. Assay: immunoSEQ multiplex PCR; the TCRdb copy retains only in-frame clones and omits some. The data contain under 150,000 clones, 85% to 95% of them singletons. This CDR3 has 15 residues. J gave up 3 bases and V 2 bases, and 6 bases lay outside the gene matches. Germline V gene lookup returns CDR1 MNHEY and CDR2 SVGAGI. On this clone itself: No antigen is known for it.

Study conclusions and caveats: The span of vaccine-associated CD4 TCRs extended across spike, with dominance at 160-218 and 743-854. White British ancestry dominated among donors, who included more females, and clonal diversity was possibly underestimated. After two AZD1222 doses, spike-specific TCR breadth and depth rose versus day 0.

The receptor comes from an adult in good health. The specimen comprised peripheral blood, sampled on day 0 of AZD1222 vaccination. The chain carries TRBV6-5 and TRBJ2-7; 8 nucleotides agree with TRBD1. As DNA, the CDR3 is TGTGCCAGCAGTTACACGAGGACAGGGAGCTACGAGCAGTACTTC. This sequence encodes CASSYTRTGSYEQYF.